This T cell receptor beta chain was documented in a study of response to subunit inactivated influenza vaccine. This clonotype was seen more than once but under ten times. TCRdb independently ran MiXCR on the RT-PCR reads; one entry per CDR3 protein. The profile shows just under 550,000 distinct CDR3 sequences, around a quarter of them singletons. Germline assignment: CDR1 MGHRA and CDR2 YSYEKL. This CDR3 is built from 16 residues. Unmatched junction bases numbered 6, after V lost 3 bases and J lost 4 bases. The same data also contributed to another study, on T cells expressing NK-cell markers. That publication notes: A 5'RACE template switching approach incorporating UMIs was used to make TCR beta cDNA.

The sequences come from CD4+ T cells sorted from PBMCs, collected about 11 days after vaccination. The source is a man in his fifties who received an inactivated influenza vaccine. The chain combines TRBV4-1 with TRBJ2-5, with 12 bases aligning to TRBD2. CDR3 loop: CASSQDSSGRGETQYF. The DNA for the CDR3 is TGCGCCAGCAGCCAGGATTCTAGCGGGAGGGGAGAGACCCAGTACTTC.